These T cell receptor beta chains were read from a single sample in a study of T cell repertoires in ileal Crohn's disease. Sequencing used immunoSEQ multiplex PCR; TCRdb keeps in-frame clones, though not all of them. The repertoire holds around 15,000 clones, over 50% seen once, with roughly 6.2% in the top ten. The sequenced sample consisted of ileal tissue. The receptors stem from an adult with Crohn's disease. CDR3s include the opening cysteine and the closing phenylalanine or tryptophan. The D gene is left open where the match is weak. Clone size is given for some rows only: seen once, a few or many times, or a class if the clone is expanded.

TRBV30,-,-,TRBJ1-2,CAWSSFQGLSGYTF,TGTGCCTGGAGTTCGTTTCAGGGATTGAGTGGCTACACCTTC
TRBV6-1,-,TRBD1,TRBJ1-5,CASSEVDRGLYQPQHF,TGTGCCAGCAGTGAAGTAGACAGGGGGCTTTATCAGCCCCAGCATTTT
TRBV7-9,-,TRBD2,TRBJ2-7,CASSRSSGRASYEQYF,TGTGCCAGCAGCCGGAGTAGCGGGAGGGCTAGCTACGAGCAGTACTTC
TRBV6-4,-,TRBD2,TRBJ2-2,CARTSGDSELFF,TGTGCCAGGACTAGCGGTGATTCGGAGCTGTTTTTT
TRBV6-6,few,TRBD2,TRBJ2-7,CAAKGLAGVEQYF,TGTGCCGCCAAGGGACTAGCGGGAGTCGAGCAGTACTTC
TRBV6-5,medium-sized,-,TRBJ1-5,CASSSTVSNQPQHF,TGTGCCAGCAGTTCGACAGTAAGCAATCAGCCCCAGCATTTT
TRBV30,few,-,TRBJ1-1,CAWSDFSMNTEAFF,TGTGCCTGGAGTGACTTCTCTATGAACACTGAAGCTTTCTTT
TRBV5-6,-,-,TRBJ1-2,CASSLGLPPHGYTF,TGTGCCAGCAGCCTCGGTCTCCCACCCCATGGCTACACCTTC
TRBV2,few,TRBD2,TRBJ2-7,CASSRLAGLSTYEQYF,TGTGCCAGCAGTAGACTAGCGGGCCTGAGTACCTACGAGCAGTACTTC
TRBV6-1,few,TRBD2,TRBJ2-7,CALKRGYEQYF,TGTGCCTTAAAGCGGGGCTACGAGCAGTACTTC
TRBV19,medium-sized,-,TRBJ1-4,CASSIVGAEKLFF,TGTGCCAGTAGTATCGTGGGGGCTGAAAAACTGTTTTTT
TRBV5-1,-,-,TRBJ2-7,CASNRQVDSYEQYF,TGCGCCAGCAATAGACAGGTCGACTCCTACGAGCAGTACTTC
TRBV5-6,-,-,TRBJ1-1,CASSWTGVEAFF,TGTGCCAGCAGCTGGACCGGGGTTGAAGCTTTCTTT
TRBV27,-,TRBD1,TRBJ1-2,CASSRRTGEYGGYTF,TGTGCCAGCAGTCGCCGGACAGGGGAATATGGTGGCTACACCTTC
TRBV15,-,TRBD1,TRBJ1-1,CATSRGLLQGMNTEAFF,TGTGCCACCAGCAGGGGGTTGCTACAGGGGATGAACACTGAAGCTTTCTTT
TRBV6-6,few,TRBD2,TRBJ2-2,CASLAGGELFF,TGTGCCAGCCTAGCGGGCGGGGAGCTGTTTTTT
TRBV7-2,-,-,TRBJ1-2,CASSLVMSGGGYTF,TGTGCCAGCAGCTTAGTTATGTCGGGGGGCGGCTACACCTTC
TRBV4-3,few,-,TRBJ2-1,CASSAWTGLNYNEQFF,TGCGCCAGCAGCGCCTGGACGGGACTTAACTACAATGAGCAGTTCTTC
TRBV19,few,TRBD1,TRBJ1-5,CASSTQGRGGNQPQHF,TGTGCCAGTAGTACACAGGGGCGCGGGGGCAATCAGCCCCAGCATTTT
TRBV6-6,few,-,TRBJ2-2,CASSRYINTGELFF,TGTGCCAGCAGCCGGTATATTAACACCGGGGAGCTGTTTTTT
TRBV7-9,-,TRBD1,TRBJ2-3,CASSSRGQTYTDTQYF,TGTGCCAGCAGCTCCCGGGGACAGACTTACACAGATACGCAGTATTTT
TRBV18,-,-,TRBJ2-5,CASSPPGQQETQYF,TGTGCCAGCTCACCACCGGGGCAGCAAGAGACCCAGTACTTC
TRBV6-5,-,TRBD2,TRBJ2-2,CASSYSTSGTGELFF,TGTGCCAGCAGTTACTCTACTAGCGGCACCGGGGAGCTGTTTTTT
TRBV5-1,-,-,TRBJ1-2,CASSLRGNDYGYTF,TGCGCCAGCAGCTTGCGGGGGAATGACTATGGCTACACCTTC
TRBV7-2,few,-,TRBJ2-7,CASSLAGPHEQYF,TGTGCCAGCAGCTTAGCGGGGCCCCACGAGCAGTACTTC
TRBV10-3,few,TRBD2,TRBJ2-1,CAIRAPEAGGPLF,TGTGCCATCAGGGCTCCTGAAGCGGGAGGGCCTCTCTTC
TRBV4-2,-,TRBD1,TRBJ2-5,CASSQGDRGQETQYF,TGTGCCAGCAGCCAGGGTGACAGGGGGCAGGAGACCCAGTACTTC
TRBV29-1,-,-,TRBJ1-2,CSVERSYGYTF,TGCAGCGTTGAACGGTCCTATGGCTACACCTTC
TRBV7-9,-,-,TRBJ1-4,CASSPRSGLVEKLFF,TGTGCCAGCAGCCCCCGTTCAGGGCTTGTGGAAAAACTGTTTTTT
TRBV7-9,-,-,TRBJ2-3,CASTLGRGTSTDTQYF,TGTGCCAGCACCCTAGGTCGTGGAACTAGCACAGATACGCAGTATTTT
TRBV29-1,-,TRBD1,TRBJ1-1,CSGGTGGVNTEAFF,TGCAGCGGGGGGACAGGGGGGGTCAACACTGAAGCTTTCTTT
TRBV18,few,TRBD1,TRBJ1-5,CASSAQGGDQPQHF,TGTGCCAGCTCAGCACAGGGGGGGGATCAGCCCCAGCATTTT
TRBV5-1,-,TRBD2,TRBJ2-1,CASSLGLAGNDEQFF,TGCGCCAGCAGCTTGGGACTAGCGGGAAACGATGAGCAGTTCTTC
TRBV6-5,few,-,TRBJ2-1,CASRWGSEKQFF,TGTGCCAGCCGTTGGGGCTCCGAGAAGCAGTTCTTC
TRBV4-2,few,TRBD1,TRBJ2-7,CASSQRQGTYEQYF,TGTGCCAGCAGCCAAAGACAGGGAACCTACGAGCAGTACTTC
TRBV7-9,-,TRBD1,TRBJ2-7,CASSSLTGMGVQYF,TGTGCCAGCAGCTCCTTGACAGGGATGGGCGTCCAGTACTTC
TRBV4-1,-,-,TRBJ1-3,CASSLRQNDFGNTIYF,TGCGCCAGCAGCCTTCGACAGAATGATTTTGGAAACACCATATATTTT
TRBV15,-,-,TRBJ2-1,CATSRVGLYNEQFF,TGTGCCACCAGCAGAGTTGGACTCTACAATGAGCAGTTCTTC
TRBV10-2,-,TRBD2,TRBJ2-2,CASRGFIGGSGELFF,TGCGCCAGCAGGGGGTTTATCGGGGGGTCCGGGGAGCTGTTTTTT
TRBV14,-,-,TRBJ2-3,CASSQFRTDTQYF,TGTGCCAGCAGCCAATTTCGGACAGATACGCAGTATTTT
TRBV28,once,TRBD2,TRBJ2-7,CASSLLAGSYEQYF,TGTGCCAGCAGTTTATTAGCGGGCTCCTACGAGCAGTACTTC
TRBV9,-,TRBD2,TRBJ2-5,CASSVLGGSSETQYF,TGTGCCAGCAGCGTATTGGGCGGGAGTTCAGAGACCCAGTACTTC
TRBV2,-,TRBD1,TRBJ2-7,CASSKQGGPYEQYF,TGTGCCAGCAGTAAACAGGGGGGTCCCTACGAGCAGTACTTC
TRBV18,-,TRBD2,TRBJ2-5,CASSPTSGTSGQETQYF,TGTGCCAGCTCACCAACAAGTGGGACTAGCGGCCAAGAGACCCAGTACTTC
TRBV6-6,-,-,TRBJ2-1,CASQTSTTNEQFF,TGTGCCAGCCAGACTTCGACTACCAATGAGCAGTTCTTC
TRBV7-9,few,-,TRBJ2-3,CASSPESTDTQYF,TGTGCCAGCAGCCCCGAGAGCACAGATACGCAGTATTTT
TRBV7-9,-,-,TRBJ1-2,CASSPEVYGYTF,TGTGCCAGCAGCCCCGAGGTCTATGGCTACACCTTC
TRBV11-2,few,TRBD2,TRBJ2-7,CASSSQGTSGSSSSYEQYF,TGTGCCAGCAGCTCCCAAGGTACTAGCGGGAGCTCGTCGTCCTACGAGCAGTACTTC
TRBV27,-,TRBD1,TRBJ2-2,CASRFRQGWTGELFF,TGTGCCAGCAGATTCAGACAGGGTTGGACCGGGGAGCTGTTTTTT
TRBV27,few,TRBD2,TRBJ2-7,CATKRGYEQYF,TGTGCCACCAAGCGGGGGTACGAGCAGTACTTC